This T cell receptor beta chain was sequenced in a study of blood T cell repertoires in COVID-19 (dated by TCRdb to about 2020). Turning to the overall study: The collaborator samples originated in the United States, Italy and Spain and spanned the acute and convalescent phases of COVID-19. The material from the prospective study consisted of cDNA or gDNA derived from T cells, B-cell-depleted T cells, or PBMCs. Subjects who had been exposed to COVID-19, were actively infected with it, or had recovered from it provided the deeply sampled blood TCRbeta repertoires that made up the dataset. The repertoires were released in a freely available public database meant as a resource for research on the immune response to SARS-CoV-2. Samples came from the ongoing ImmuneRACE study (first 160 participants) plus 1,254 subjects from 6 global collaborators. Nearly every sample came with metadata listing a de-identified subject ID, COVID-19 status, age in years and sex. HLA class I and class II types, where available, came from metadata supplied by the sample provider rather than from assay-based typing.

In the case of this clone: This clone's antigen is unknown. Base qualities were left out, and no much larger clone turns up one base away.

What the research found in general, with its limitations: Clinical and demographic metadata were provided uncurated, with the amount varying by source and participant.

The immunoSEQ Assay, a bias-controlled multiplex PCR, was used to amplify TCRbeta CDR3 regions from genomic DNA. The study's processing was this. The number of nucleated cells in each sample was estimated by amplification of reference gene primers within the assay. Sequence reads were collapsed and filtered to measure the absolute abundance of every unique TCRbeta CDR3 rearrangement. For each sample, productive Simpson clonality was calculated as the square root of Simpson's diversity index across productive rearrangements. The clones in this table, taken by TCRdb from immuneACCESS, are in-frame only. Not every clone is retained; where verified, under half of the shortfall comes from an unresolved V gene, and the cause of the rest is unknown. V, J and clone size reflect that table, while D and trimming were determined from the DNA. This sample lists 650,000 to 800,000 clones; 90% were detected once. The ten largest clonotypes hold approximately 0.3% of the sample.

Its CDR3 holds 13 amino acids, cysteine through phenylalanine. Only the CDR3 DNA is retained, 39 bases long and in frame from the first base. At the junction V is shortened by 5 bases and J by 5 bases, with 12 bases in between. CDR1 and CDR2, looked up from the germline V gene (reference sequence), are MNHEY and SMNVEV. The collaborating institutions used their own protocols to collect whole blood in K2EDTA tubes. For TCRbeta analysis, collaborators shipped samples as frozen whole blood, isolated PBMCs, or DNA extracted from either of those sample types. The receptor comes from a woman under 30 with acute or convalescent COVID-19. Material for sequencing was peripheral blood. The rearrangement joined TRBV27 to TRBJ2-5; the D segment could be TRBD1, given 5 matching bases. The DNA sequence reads TGTGCCAGCAGTGTCGGACAAATGGAGACCCAGTACTTC. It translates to CASSVGQMETQYF.